Following are 11 T cell receptor beta chains from one sample sequenced in a study of Graves' ophthalmopathy and Graves' hyperthyroidism. From RNA, the CDR3 regions of TCR beta chains were amplified and sequenced. HTBI-primed first-round RT-PCR preceded second-round multiplex PCR. One entry per CDR3 protein results from TCRdb running MiXCR on the multiplex PCR reads. The data show hundreds of thousands of distinct CDR3 sequences, approximately 39% seen once. Sequencing was done on a sample of peripheral blood. Receptor source: an adult man with Graves' ophthalmopathy.

This chain joins TRBV25-1 and TRBJ2-5, with 11 bases lining up with TRBD2. The CDR3 totals 15 residues. The junction had 3 bases not matched to a gene; V was cut back by 1 base and J by 5 bases. Germline-derived CDR1 and CDR2 are MGHDK and SYGVNS. CDR3 nucleotide sequence: TGTGCCAGCAGTGAATTAGCGGGGGGGCGGGAGACCCAGTACTTC. This codes for CASSELAGGRETQYF.

For this clonotype: A clone one base away is much larger, so this may be a read error. The chain recombines TRBV24-1 with TRBJ2-7; D is undetermined. V lost 9 bases and J 5 bases, leaving 4 bases between the germline ends. CDR3 size: 9 residues. Germline CDR1 and CDR2: KGHDR and SFDVKD. This CDR3 is CATPDEQYF. In DNA, the CDR3 is TGTGCCACCCCCGACGAGCAGTACTTC.

The chain is built from TRBV7-2 and TRBJ2-7; 9 nucleotides align to TRBD2. The V segment lost 5 bases and the J segment 5 bases; nucleotides outside the gene matches: 10. Germline V gene sequence: CDR1 SGHTA, CDR2 FQGNSA. The CDR3 extends over 15 amino acids. The CDR3 region is CASSVRVAGVDEQYF. The CDR3 DNA reads as TGTGCCAGCAGCGTCCGGGTAGCGGGGGTCGACGAGCAGTACTTC.

The chain recombines TRBV29-1 with TRBJ2-5, with 7 bases matching TRBD2. From germline, CDR1 is SQVTM and CDR2 ANQGSEA. V shed 6 bases and J 7 bases; nucleotides not matched to a gene: 17. The CDR3 is 15 residues long. CDR3 in amino acids: CSVAPLASHGGTQYF. The CDR3 nucleotides read TGCAGCGTCGCACCACTAGCGAGCCATGGAGGGACCCAGTACTTC.

The genes are TRBV11-2 and TRBJ1-2; 8 bases map to TRBD1. Trimming cost V 7 bases and J 5 bases; bases outside gene matches: 9. The CDR3 consists of 14 residues. CDR1 is SGHAT and CDR2 is FQNNGV in the germline V gene. The CDR3 spells CASTRTGTEYGYTF. CDR3 DNA: TGTGCCAGCACCAGGACAGGGACTGAGTATGGCTACACCTTC.

The J gene is TRBJ2-5, the V gene TRBV9, with D perhaps TRBD1 or TRBD2 (5 bases each). The germline V gene has CDR1 SGDLS and CDR2 YYNGEE. The germline V and J ends were trimmed by 2 bases and 1 base, with 15 bases remaining between them. The CDR3 runs to 16 residues. The DNA of the CDR3 is TGTGCCAGCAGCGTCCACCCGGGACCCTTCCAAGAGACCCAGTACTTC. This codes for CASSVHPGPFQETQYF. The full variable domain, in which reference TRBV9 and TRBJ2-5 provide the parts outside the CDR3, is DSGVTQTPKHLITATGQRVTLRCSPRSGDLSVYWYQQSLDQGLQFLIQYYNGEERAKGNILERFSAQQFPDLHSELNLSSLELGDSALYFCASSVHPGPFQETQYFGPGTRLLVL.

V gene TRBV7-9 combines with J gene TRBJ1-1; 7 bases align to TRBD1. After removal of 5 bases from V and 3 bases from J, the junction contained 6 bases not matched to a gene. The CDR3 totals 14 residues. In germline, CDR1 is SEHNR, CDR2 FQNEAQ (reference sequence). The CDR3 loop is CASSKGQPDTEAFF. CDR3 coding DNA: TGTGCCAGCAGCAAGGGACAGCCCGACACTGAAGCTTTCTTT.

The V and J genes are TRBV12-3 or TRBV12-4 and TRBJ1-2; no clear D. The CDR3 consists of 12 residues. V was cut by 7 bases and J by 4 bases, with 10 bases left in between. The CDR3: CASTRRLYGYTF. The DNA for the CDR3 is TGTGCCAGCACACGGAGGCTCTATGGCTACACCTTC.

A word on this clonotype: Because the CDR3's place on the DNA is in doubt, the DNA is left out and the CDR3 is given as listed by TCRdb. CDR3: CATSRRDRGTTGSCFF. V usage is TRBV15 and J usage is TRBJ2-2; the DNA was not compared with TRBD1, the D call given in the table. The CDR3 is 16 amino acids long, termini counted. CDR1 LNHNV and CDR2 YYDKDF come from the germline V gene (reference sequence).

The sample holds many counts of this clonotype. This chain connects TRBV29-1 to TRBJ1-1; 9 nucleotides match TRBD1. The CDR3 has 13 amino acids. V lost 7 bases and J lost 1; bases outside the gene matches: 4. Germline V CDR1 and CDR2: SQVTM, ANQGSEA. The CDR3 DNA follows: TGCAGCGCCGCGGGACAGGGGAACACTGAAGCTTTCTTT. Translation: CSAAGQGNTEAFF.

This clonotype was observed many times. The chain combines TRBV19 with TRBJ2-5; 14 bases match TRBD2. Germline V gene data show CDR1 as LNHDA and CDR2 as SQIVND (reference sequence). This CDR3 comprises 17 residues. V lost 3 bases, J lost 6 bases, and 9 bases stayed unmatched. The CDR3 sequence is CASSISRGLAGGQTQYF. CDR3 nucleotides: TGTGCCAGTAGTATCTCCAGAGGACTAGCGGGGGGACAGACCCAGTACTTC.